The sequence of this T cell receptor beta chain was determined in a study of shared clonotypes between healthy human individuals. The naive CD8 population came from CD45RO-negative cells selected for CCR7, without terminally differentiated effector memory CD45RA+ cells. CDR1 is GTSNPN, CDR2 SVGIG, per germline (reference sequence). The CDR3 loop spans 16 amino acids. V shed 3 bases and J shed 2 bases, with 20 bases lying between them. Sequenced by immunoSEQ multiplex PCR; TCRdb stores in-frame clones only, minus some. The sample shows hundreds of thousands of clones, approximately 96% of them seen only once. This clone has only one observation.

V usage is TRBV30 and J usage is TRBJ2-7; a possible D gene is TRBD2 (6 bases). This clonotype was obtained from a woman in her thirties in good health. Source material: naive CD8+ T cells sorted from blood. CDR3: CAWSGGVGELAYEQYF. In nucleotides, the CDR3 is TGTGCCTGGAGCGGAGGGGTCGGGGAGTTGGCCTACGAGCAGTACTTC.